This note documents a single TCR beta chain sequence. Its antigen is currently not known. Base quality data are lacking; no much larger clone is found one base away. According to the germline V gene (reference sequence), CDR1 reads SEHNR and CDR2 reads FQNEAQ. Including the terminal cysteine and phenylalanine, the CDR3 comprises 14 residues. Left in the record is the CDR3 DNA by itself, 42 bases read in frame from the first base. Trimming takes 5 bases from V and 6 bases from J, and the germline ends sit 14 bases apart. The collaborating institutions used their own protocols to collect whole blood in K2EDTA tubes. For TCRbeta analysis, collaborator samples were shipped as frozen whole blood, as isolated PBMCs, or as DNA extracted from either sample type. The data derive from a study of blood T cell repertoires in COVID-19 (dated by TCRdb to 2018 to 2021). For the wider study: Samples from collaborators originated in the United States, Italy and Spain and spanned both the acute and convalescent phases of COVID-19. Nearly every sample came with metadata listing a de-identified subject ID, COVID-19 status, age in years and sex. Deeply sampled blood TCRbeta repertoires from subjects exposed to, actively infected with, or recovered from COVID-19 were included in the dataset. The prospective study material was composed of cDNA or gDNA derived from T cells, B-cell-depleted T cells, or PBMCs. HLA class I and class II types, where available, came from metadata supplied by the sample provider rather than from assay-based typing. Samples came from the ongoing ImmuneRACE study (first 160 participants) plus 1,254 subjects from 6 global collaborators. A freely available public database, intended as a resource for researchers studying the immune response to SARS-CoV-2, is where the repertoires were released.

TCRbeta CDR3 regions were amplified from genomic DNA using the immunoSEQ Assay, a bias-controlled multiplex PCR. The authors' analysis ran thus. The number of nucleated cells in each sample was estimated by amplification of reference gene primers within the assay. To quantify the absolute abundance of each unique TCRbeta CDR3 rearrangement, sequence reads were collapsed and filtered. Productive Simpson clonality was computed per sample as the square root of Simpson's diversity index over productive rearrangements. TCRdb obtained this table from immuneACCESS and retained in-frame rearrangements with V and J assigned. These tables miss some clones; where compared with another copy, unresolved V genes account for less than half of the shortfall, and the remainder is unexplained. V and J calls and clone size are as listed in that table; D and trimming were resolved from the DNA. Present in this sample are fewer than 80,000 clones, around nine tenths of which were seen just once. Jointly, the top ten make up approximately 5% of the sample.

The paper's findings and limits, for the study overall: How much clinical and demographic metadata was included differed by source and by participant, and the metadata was provided uncurated.

Sequencing was performed on peripheral blood. The sequence is built from TRBV7-9 and TRBJ1-5; the D segment could be TRBD1, given 6 matching bases. This sequence originates from a human donor in a cohort sampled during active COVID-19. The DNA sequence reads TGTGCCAGCAGCCAAGGGGGTGCGGGTCAGCCCCAGCATTTT. It specifies CASSQGGAGQPQHF.